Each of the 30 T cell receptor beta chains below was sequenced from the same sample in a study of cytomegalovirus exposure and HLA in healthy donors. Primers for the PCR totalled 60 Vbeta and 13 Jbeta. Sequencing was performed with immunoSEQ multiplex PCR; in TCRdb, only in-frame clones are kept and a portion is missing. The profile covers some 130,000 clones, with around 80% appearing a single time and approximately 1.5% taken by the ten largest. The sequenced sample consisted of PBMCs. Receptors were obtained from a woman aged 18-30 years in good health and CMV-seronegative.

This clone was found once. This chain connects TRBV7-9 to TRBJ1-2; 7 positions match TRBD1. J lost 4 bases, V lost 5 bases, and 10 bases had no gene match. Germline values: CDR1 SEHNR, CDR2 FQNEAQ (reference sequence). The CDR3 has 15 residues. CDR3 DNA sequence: TGTGCCAGCAGCCGGGACAGTTCTAGATCCTATGGCTACACCTTC. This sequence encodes CASSRDSSRSYGYTF.

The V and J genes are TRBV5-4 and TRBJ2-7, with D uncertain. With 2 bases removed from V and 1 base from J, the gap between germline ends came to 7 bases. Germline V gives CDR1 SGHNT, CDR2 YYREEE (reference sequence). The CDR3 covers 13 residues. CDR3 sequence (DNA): TGTGCCAGCAGCTTCGTCCCTTCCTACGAGCAGTACTTC. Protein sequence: CASSFVPSYEQYF.

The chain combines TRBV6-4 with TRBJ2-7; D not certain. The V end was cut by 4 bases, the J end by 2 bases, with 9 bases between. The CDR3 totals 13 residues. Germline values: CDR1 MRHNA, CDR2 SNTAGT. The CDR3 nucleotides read TGTGCCAGCAGTGCCGAGCCCGCCTACGAGCAGTACTTC. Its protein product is CASSAEPAYEQYF.

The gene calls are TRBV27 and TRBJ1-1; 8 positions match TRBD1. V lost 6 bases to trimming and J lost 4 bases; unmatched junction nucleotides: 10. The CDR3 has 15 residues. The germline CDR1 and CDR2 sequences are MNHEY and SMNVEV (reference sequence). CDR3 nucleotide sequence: TGTGCCAGCAGCCCGCTAGGGACAGGTACCACTGAAGCTTTCTTT. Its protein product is CASSPLGTGTTEAFF.

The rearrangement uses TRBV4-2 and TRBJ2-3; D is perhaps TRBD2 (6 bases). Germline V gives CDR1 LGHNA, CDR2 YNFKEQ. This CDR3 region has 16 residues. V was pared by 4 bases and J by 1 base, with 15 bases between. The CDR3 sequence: CASSPLGRDGTDTQYF. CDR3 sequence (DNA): TGTGCCAGCAGCCCCTTGGGGCGGGATGGCACAGATACGCAGTATTTT.

The CDR3 region is CASSLGGRGLGEQFF. The CDR3 DNA reads as TGTGCCAGCAGCTTAGGCGGGAGGGGTTTAGGTGAGCAGTTCTTC. The V and J genes are TRBV7-9 and TRBJ2-1; 9 nucleotides agree with TRBD2. CDR3 size: 15 residues. Germline assignment: CDR1 SEHNR and CDR2 FQNEAQ (reference sequence). J gave up 9 bases and V 1 base, and 7 bases lay outside the gene matches.

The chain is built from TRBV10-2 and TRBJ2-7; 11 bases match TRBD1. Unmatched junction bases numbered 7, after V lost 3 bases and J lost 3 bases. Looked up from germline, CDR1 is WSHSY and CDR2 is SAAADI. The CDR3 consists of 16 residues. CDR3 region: CASSDQAGTGGYEQYF. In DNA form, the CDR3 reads TGCGCCAGCAGTGACCAAGCCGGGACAGGGGGCTACGAGCAGTACTTC.

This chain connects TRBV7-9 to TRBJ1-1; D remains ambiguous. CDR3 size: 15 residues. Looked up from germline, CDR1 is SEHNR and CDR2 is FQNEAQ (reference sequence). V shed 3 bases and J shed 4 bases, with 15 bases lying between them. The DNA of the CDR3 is TGTGCCAGCAGCTTCACCCCCTCAGGTCGCACTGAAGCTTTCTTT. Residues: CASSFTPSGRTEAFF.

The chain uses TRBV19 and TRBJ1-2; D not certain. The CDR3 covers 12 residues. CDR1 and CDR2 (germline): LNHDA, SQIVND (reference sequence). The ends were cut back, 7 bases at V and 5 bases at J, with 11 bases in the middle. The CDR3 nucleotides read TGTGCCAGTAACCCGGCGGGATATGGCTACACCTTC. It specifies CASNPAGYGYTF.

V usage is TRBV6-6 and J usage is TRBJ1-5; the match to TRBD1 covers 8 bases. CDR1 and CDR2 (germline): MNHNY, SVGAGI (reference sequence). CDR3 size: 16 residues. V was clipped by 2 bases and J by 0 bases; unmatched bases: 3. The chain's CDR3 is CASSYPDRDSNQPQHF. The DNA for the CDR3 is TGTGCCAGCAGTTACCCGGACAGGGATAGCAATCAGCCCCAGCATTTT.

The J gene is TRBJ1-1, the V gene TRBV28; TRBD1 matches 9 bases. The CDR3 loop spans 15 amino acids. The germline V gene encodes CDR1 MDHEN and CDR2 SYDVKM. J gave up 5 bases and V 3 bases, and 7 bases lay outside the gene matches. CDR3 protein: CASSFYRGRRTEAFF. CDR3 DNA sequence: TGTGCCAGCAGTTTCTACAGGGGGCGCAGGACTGAAGCTTTCTTT. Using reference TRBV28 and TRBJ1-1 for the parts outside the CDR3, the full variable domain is DVKVTQSSRYLVKRTGEKVFLECVQDMDHENMFWYRQDPGLGLRLIYFSYDVKMKEKGDIPEGYSVSREKKERFSLILESASTNQTSMYLCASSFYRGRRTEAFFGQGTRLTVV.

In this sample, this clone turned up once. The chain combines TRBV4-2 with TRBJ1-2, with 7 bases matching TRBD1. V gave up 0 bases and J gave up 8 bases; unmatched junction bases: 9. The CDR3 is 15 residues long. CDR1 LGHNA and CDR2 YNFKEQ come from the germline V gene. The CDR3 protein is CASSQDYRGSSGYTF. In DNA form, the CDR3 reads TGTGCCAGCAGCCAAGATTACAGGGGTAGTTCCGGCTACACCTTC.

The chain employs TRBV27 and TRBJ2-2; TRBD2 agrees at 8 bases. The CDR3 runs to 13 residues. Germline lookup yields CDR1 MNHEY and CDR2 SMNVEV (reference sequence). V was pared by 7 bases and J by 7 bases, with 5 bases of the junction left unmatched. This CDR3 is CASNPLAGGELFF. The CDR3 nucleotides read TGTGCCAGCAATCCCCTAGCGGGCGGGGAGCTGTTTTTT.

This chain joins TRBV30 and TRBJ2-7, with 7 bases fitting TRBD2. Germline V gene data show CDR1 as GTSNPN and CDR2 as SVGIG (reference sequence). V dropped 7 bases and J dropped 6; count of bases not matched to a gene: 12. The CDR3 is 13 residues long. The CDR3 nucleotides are TGTGCCTCCTCTGCGGGGGAAGGACTCGAGCAGTACTTC. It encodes CASSAGEGLEQYF.

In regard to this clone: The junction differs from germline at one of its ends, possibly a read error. The CDR3 reads CASRLDRLQETQYF. The CDR3 coding sequence is TGTGCCAGCAGATTAGACAGATTACAAGAGACCCAGTACTTC. The gene calls are TRBV7-2 and TRBJ2-5; a possible D gene is TRBD1 (5 bases). Looked up from germline, CDR1 is SGHTA and CDR2 is FQGNSA. This CDR3 is 14 amino acids long.

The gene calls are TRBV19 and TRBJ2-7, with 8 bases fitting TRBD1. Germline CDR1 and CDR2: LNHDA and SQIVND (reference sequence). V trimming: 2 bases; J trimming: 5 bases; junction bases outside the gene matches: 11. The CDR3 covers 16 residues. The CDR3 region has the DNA TGTGCCAGTAGTATATTCCAGGGGGCGGATGAGGACGAGCAGTACTTC. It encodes CASSIFQGADEDEQYF.

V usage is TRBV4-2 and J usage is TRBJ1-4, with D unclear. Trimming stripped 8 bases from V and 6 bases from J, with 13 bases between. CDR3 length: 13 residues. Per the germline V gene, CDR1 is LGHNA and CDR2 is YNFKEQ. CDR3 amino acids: CASRSEGDEKLFF. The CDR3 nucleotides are TGTGCCAGCCGCAGTGAAGGAGATGAAAAACTGTTTTTT.

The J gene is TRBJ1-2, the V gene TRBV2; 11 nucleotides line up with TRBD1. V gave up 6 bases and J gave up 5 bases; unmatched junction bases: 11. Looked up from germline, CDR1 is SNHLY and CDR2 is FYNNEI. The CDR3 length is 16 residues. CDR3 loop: CASSLPPGQGVYGYTF. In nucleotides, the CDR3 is TGTGCCAGCAGCTTGCCTCCGGGACAGGGGGTTTATGGCTACACCTTC.

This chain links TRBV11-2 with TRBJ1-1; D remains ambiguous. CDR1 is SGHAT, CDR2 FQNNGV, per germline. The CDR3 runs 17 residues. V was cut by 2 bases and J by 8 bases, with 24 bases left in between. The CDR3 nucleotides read TGTGCCAGCAGCTTAACCCCACTAGGCTCAGGAGGCGTCGAAGCTTTCTTT. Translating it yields CASSLTPLGSGGVEAFF.

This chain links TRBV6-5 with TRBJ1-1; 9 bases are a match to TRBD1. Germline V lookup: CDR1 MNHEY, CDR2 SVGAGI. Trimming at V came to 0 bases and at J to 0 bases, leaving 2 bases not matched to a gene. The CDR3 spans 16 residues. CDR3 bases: TGTGCCAGCAGTTACTCAACAGGGGGCTTGAACACTGAAGCTTTCTTT. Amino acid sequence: CASSYSTGGLNTEAFF.

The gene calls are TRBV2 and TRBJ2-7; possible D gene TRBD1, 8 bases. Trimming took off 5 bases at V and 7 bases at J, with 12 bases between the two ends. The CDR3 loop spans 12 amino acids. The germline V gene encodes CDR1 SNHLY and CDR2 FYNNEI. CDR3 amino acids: CASSYRGGEQYF. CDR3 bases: TGTGCCAGCAGTTACAGGGGGGGTGAGCAGTACTTC.

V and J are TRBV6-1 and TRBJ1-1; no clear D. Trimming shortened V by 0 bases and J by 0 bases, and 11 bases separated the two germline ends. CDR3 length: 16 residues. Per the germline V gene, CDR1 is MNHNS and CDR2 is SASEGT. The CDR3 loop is CASSEARSFMNTEAFF. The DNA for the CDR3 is TGTGCCAGCAGTGAAGCTCGGTCCTTTATGAACACTGAAGCTTTCTTT.

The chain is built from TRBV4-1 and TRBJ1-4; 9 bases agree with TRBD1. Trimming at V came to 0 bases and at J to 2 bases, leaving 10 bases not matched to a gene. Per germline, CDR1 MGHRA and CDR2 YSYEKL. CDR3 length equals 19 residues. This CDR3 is CASSQDRLYRGLTNEKLFF. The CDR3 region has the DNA TGCGCCAGCAGCCAAGATCGGCTTTACAGGGGGCTGACTAATGAAAAACTGTTTTTT.

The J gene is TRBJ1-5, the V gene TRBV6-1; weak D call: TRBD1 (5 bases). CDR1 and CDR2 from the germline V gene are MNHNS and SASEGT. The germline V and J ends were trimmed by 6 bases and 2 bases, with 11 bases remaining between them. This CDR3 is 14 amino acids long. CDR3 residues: CASSQGFGNQPQHF. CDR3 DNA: TGTGCCAGCAGCCAGGGCTTCGGCAATCAGCCCCAGCATTTT.

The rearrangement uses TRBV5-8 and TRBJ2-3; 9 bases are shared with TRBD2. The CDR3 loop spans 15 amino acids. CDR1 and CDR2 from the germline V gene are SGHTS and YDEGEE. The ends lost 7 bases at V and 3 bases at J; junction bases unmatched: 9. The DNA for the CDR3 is TGTGCCAGCCTTACGGGACTAGCAGATACAGATACGCAGTATTTT. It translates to CASLTGLADTDTQYF.

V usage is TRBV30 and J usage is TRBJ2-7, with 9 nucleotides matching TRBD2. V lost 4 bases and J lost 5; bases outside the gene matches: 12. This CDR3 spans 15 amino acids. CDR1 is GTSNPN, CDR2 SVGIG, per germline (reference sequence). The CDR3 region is CAWNTEAGGPHEQYF. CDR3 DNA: TGTGCCTGGAATACTGAGGCGGGAGGGCCACACGAGCAGTACTTC.

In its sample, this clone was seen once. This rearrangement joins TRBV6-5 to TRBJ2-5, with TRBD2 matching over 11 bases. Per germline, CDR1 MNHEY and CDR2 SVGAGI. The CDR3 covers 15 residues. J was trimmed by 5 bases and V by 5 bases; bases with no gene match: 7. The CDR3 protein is CASSTLAGGPETQYF. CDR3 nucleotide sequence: TGTGCCAGCAGTACGCTAGCGGGAGGCCCCGAGACCCAGTACTTC.

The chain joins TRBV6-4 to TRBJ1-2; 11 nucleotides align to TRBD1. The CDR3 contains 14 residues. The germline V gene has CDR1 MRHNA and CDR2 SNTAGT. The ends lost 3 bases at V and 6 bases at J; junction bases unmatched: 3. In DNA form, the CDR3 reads TGTGCCAGCAGTGATGGACAGGGGGCGGATGGCTACACCTTC. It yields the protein CASSDGQGADGYTF.

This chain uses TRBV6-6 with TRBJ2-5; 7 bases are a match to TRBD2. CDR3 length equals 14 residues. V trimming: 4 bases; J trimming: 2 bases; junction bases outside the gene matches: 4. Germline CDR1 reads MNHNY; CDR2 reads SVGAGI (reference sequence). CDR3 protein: CASSLLAFQETQYF. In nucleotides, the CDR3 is TGTGCCAGCAGTTTACTAGCGTTTCAAGAGACCCAGTACTTC.

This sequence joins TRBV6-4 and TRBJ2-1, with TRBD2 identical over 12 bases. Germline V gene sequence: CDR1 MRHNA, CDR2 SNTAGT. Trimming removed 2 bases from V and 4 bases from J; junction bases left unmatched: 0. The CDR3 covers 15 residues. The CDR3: CASSDGTSGYNEQFF. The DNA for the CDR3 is TGTGCCAGCAGTGACGGGACTAGCGGGTACAATGAGCAGTTCTTC.